Listed below are T cell receptor beta chains from one sample, sequenced in a study of T-cell memory formation after mild COVID-19. Each CDR3 protein is one row after TCRdb ran MiXCR on the 5' RACE reads. The repertoire has around 450,000 distinct CDR3 sequences, around 20% of them found once; the top ten carry 7.5% to 9.5%. Sequenced sample: PBMCs or a T cell subset sorted from them (not recorded which). The receptors derive from an adult woman who had mild COVID-19 (a few samples of this study predate the infection). Cell type and time point are not known. Each CDR3 is given with its conserved first and last residue. The order of the fields is V gene, D gene, J gene, clone size, CDR3 protein, CDR3 DNA. The D gene is left open where the match is weak. Clone size is shown for a subset of rows, as once, few, many or a class of expanded clone.

V gene: TRBV6-2/TRBV6-3
D gene: .
J gene: TRBJ2-7
clone size: few
CDR3 protein: CASSRNSGEQYF
CDR3 DNA: TGTGCCAGCAGTAGAAACTCGGGCGAGCAGTACTTC

V gene: TRBV9
D gene: .
J gene: TRBJ2-7
clone size: few
CDR3 protein: CASSVSSASYEQYF
CDR3 DNA: TGTGCCAGCAGCGTAAGTTCGGCGTCCTACGAGCAGTACTTC

V gene: TRBV27
D gene: .
J gene: TRBJ2-1
clone size: many
CDR3 protein: CASSPRASRDNEQFF
CDR3 DNA: TGTGCCAGCAGTCCCCGAGCTAGCAGAGACAATGAGCAGTTCTTC

V gene: TRBV12-3/TRBV12-4
D gene: TRBD1
J gene: TRBJ1-6
clone size: few
CDR3 protein: CASSFNSGGNSPLHF
CDR3 DNA: TGTGCCAGCAGTTTCAATTCAGGGGGAAATTCACCCCTCCACTTT

V gene: TRBV28
D gene: .
J gene: TRBJ2-3
clone size: few
CDR3 protein: CASSLPSRLTDTQYF
CDR3 DNA: TGTGCCAGCAGTTTACCATCTAGGCTTACAGATACGCAGTATTTT

V gene: TRBV7-9
D gene: .
J gene: TRBJ1-2
clone size: .
CDR3 protein: CASSSNFRADYGYTF
CDR3 DNA: TGTGCCAGCAGCTCCAACTTCAGGGCGGACTATGGCTACACCTTC

V gene: TRBV14
D gene: .
J gene: TRBJ2-2
clone size: few
CDR3 protein: CASSQDRWYTGELFF
CDR3 DNA: TGTGCCAGCAGCCAAGATAGGTGGTACACCGGGGAGCTGTTTTTT

V gene: TRBV6-4
D gene: .
J gene: TRBJ2-1
clone size: .
CDR3 protein: CASSELWTRGYNEQFF
CDR3 DNA: TGTGCCAGCAGTGAATTATGGACTAGGGGGTACAATGAGCAGTTCTTC

V gene: TRBV20-1
D gene: .
J gene: TRBJ2-1
clone size: .
CDR3 protein: CSARDGQGTRRFF
CDR3 DNA: TGCAGTGCTAGAGATGGCCAGGGCACTCGTCGGTTCTTC

V gene: TRBV7-9
D gene: .
J gene: TRBJ1-1
clone size: .
CDR3 protein: CASSLNLAQNTEAFF
CDR3 DNA: TGTGCCAGCAGCTTAAATCTAGCCCAGAACACTGAAGCTTTCTTT

V gene: TRBV24-1
D gene: .
J gene: TRBJ2-6
clone size: .
CDR3 protein: CATSETGYSGANVLTF
CDR3 DNA: TGTGCCACCAGTGAAACAGGGTATTCGGGGGCCAACGTCCTGACTTTC

V gene: TRBV7-8
D gene: TRBD2
J gene: TRBJ2-7
clone size: once
CDR3 protein: CASSLAWTSGTYEQYF
CDR3 DNA: TGTGCCAGCAGCTTAGCGTGGACTAGCGGGACCTACGAGCAGTACTTC

V gene: TRBV7-2
D gene: TRBD1
J gene: TRBJ2-6
clone size: .
CDR3 protein: CASSRADRVYSGANVLTF
CDR3 DNA: TGTGCCAGCAGCCGAGCTGACAGGGTTTACTCTGGGGCCAACGTCCTGACTTTC

V gene: TRBV10-3
D gene: TRBD2
J gene: TRBJ2-5
clone size: .
CDR3 protein: CATRSGTTPQETQYF
CDR3 DNA: TGTGCCACCCGTAGCGGGACCACGCCTCAAGAGACCCAGTACTTC

V gene: TRBV7-2
D gene: .
J gene: TRBJ2-6
clone size: few
CDR3 protein: CASSPSPGSGANVLTF
CDR3 DNA: TGTGCCAGCAGCCCTAGCCCGGGTTCTGGGGCCAACGTCCTGACTTTC

V gene: TRBV4-1
D gene: .
J gene: TRBJ2-1
clone size: few
CDR3 protein: CASSHATPSSYNEQFF
CDR3 DNA: TGCGCCAGCAGCCATGCGACTCCCAGCTCCTACAATGAGCAGTTCTTC

V gene: TRBV12-3/TRBV12-4
D gene: .
J gene: TRBJ2-2
clone size: .
CDR3 protein: CASRLSSAGELFF
CDR3 DNA: TGTGCCAGCAGATTATCAAGCGCCGGGGAGCTGTTTTTT

V gene: TRBV12-3/TRBV12-4
D gene: TRBD1
J gene: TRBJ1-6
clone size: .
CDR3 protein: CASSLGQNWGSPLHF
CDR3 DNA: TGTGCCAGCAGTCTGGGACAGAATTGGGGCTCACCCCTCCACTTT

V gene: TRBV21-1
D gene: .
J gene: TRBJ1-2
clone size: .
CDR3 protein: CASIICRQVPPFF
CDR3 DNA: TGTGCCAGCATCATATGCAGGCAGGTCCCGCCCTTCTTC

V gene: TRBV11-2
D gene: TRBD2
J gene: TRBJ2-7
clone size: few
CDR3 protein: CASSFDSSGGRSYEQYF
CDR3 DNA: TGTGCCAGCAGCTTTGATTCGAGCGGGGGAAGGTCCTACGAGCAGTACTTC

V gene: TRBV5-1
D gene: .
J gene: TRBJ1-3
clone size: .
CDR3 protein: CASSFGDSGNTIYF
CDR3 DNA: TGCGCCAGCAGCTTCGGGGACTCTGGAAACACCATATATTTT

V gene: TRBV5-4
D gene: .
J gene: TRBJ1-3
clone size: few
CDR3 protein: CASSIAKGRNSGNTIYF
CDR3 DNA: TGTGCCAGCAGCATAGCCAAGGGACGCAACTCTGGAAACACCATATATTTT

V gene: TRBV12-3/TRBV12-4
D gene: .
J gene: TRBJ2-4
clone size: few
CDR3 protein: CASSLRQLAKNIQYF
CDR3 DNA: TGTGCCAGCAGTTTGAGACAACTAGCCAAAAACATTCAGTACTTC

V gene: TRBV12-3/TRBV12-4
D gene: .
J gene: TRBJ1-1
clone size: few
CDR3 protein: CASSLSRAEAFF
CDR3 DNA: TGTGCCAGCAGTTTAAGCAGGGCTGAAGCTTTCTTT

V gene: TRBV12-3/TRBV12-4
D gene: .
J gene: TRBJ2-1
clone size: .
CDR3 protein: CASSKDSSTKFF
CDR3 DNA: TGTGCCAGCAGTAAAGACAGTTCGACCAAGTTCTTC

V gene: TRBV7-2
D gene: .
J gene: TRBJ1-2
clone size: .
CDR3 protein: CASSLGRGTNGYTF
CDR3 DNA: TGTGCCAGCAGCTTGGGCAGGGGCACAAATGGCTACACCTTC

V gene: TRBV6-6
D gene: .
J gene: TRBJ2-7
clone size: .
CDR3 protein: CASSYKGRPVGYEQYF
CDR3 DNA: TGTGCCAGCAGTTACAAAGGGCGGCCGGTAGGCTACGAGCAGTACTTC

V gene: TRBV7-3
D gene: TRBD1
J gene: TRBJ2-3
clone size: .
CDR3 protein: CASSLTGSLSTDTQYF
CDR3 DNA: TGTGCCAGCAGCCTGACAGGGAGTCTTAGCACAGATACGCAGTATTTT

V gene: TRBV10-3
D gene: .
J gene: TRBJ2-1
clone size: few
CDR3 protein: CAISESGRNEQFF
CDR3 DNA: TGTGCCATCAGTGAGTCGGGGCGGAATGAGCAGTTCTTC

V gene: TRBV5-1
D gene: .
J gene: TRBJ2-5
clone size: many
CDR3 protein: CASSLEWGETQYF
CDR3 DNA: TGCGCCAGCAGCTTGGAATGGGGAGAGACCCAGTACTTC

V gene: TRBV12-3/TRBV12-4
D gene: .
J gene: TRBJ2-1
clone size: .
CDR3 protein: CASSLFGGNNEQFF
CDR3 DNA: TGTGCCAGCAGTTTATTCGGGGGAAACAATGAGCAGTTCTTC

V gene: TRBV27
D gene: TRBD2
J gene: TRBJ2-7
clone size: .
CDR3 protein: CASSLGSGSLFQYF
CDR3 DNA: TGTGCCAGCAGTTTAGGTAGCGGGAGCCTATTCCAGTACTTC

V gene: TRBV7-6
D gene: TRBD2
J gene: TRBJ2-1
clone size: few
CDR3 protein: CASSRTSGRAGSYNEQFF
CDR3 DNA: TGTGCCAGCAGCCGGACTAGCGGGAGGGCAGGGTCCTACAATGAGCAGTTCTTC

V gene: TRBV20-1
D gene: .
J gene: TRBJ1-4
clone size: few
CDR3 protein: CSAFYPGAGEEKLFF
CDR3 DNA: TGCAGTGCTTTTTACCCGGGAGCAGGGGAGGAAAAACTGTTTTTT

V gene: TRBV7-8
D gene: .
J gene: TRBJ2-7
clone size: few
CDR3 protein: CASSREADGSYEQYF
CDR3 DNA: TGTGCCAGCAGCCGAGAAGCGGACGGCTCCTACGAGCAGTACTTC

V gene: TRBV10-2
D gene: .
J gene: TRBJ2-1
clone size: .
CDR3 protein: CASIKGGYNEQFF
CDR3 DNA: TGCGCCAGCATAAAGGGGGGCTACAATGAGCAGTTCTTC

V gene: TRBV3-1
D gene: .
J gene: TRBJ2-2
clone size: .
CDR3 protein: CASSPGLTTGELFF
CDR3 DNA: TGTGCCAGCAGCCCGGGACTGACTACCGGGGAGCTGTTTTTT

V gene: TRBV28
D gene: TRBD1
J gene: TRBJ1-5
clone size: .
CDR3 protein: CASSSLLGGSQPQHF
CDR3 DNA: TGTGCCAGCAGTTCCTTATTAGGGGGCAGTCAGCCCCAGCATTTT

V gene: TRBV7-9
D gene: .
J gene: TRBJ2-7
clone size: few
CDR3 protein: CASSLGTGYSYEQYF
CDR3 DNA: TGTGCCAGCAGCTTAGGGACGGGCTATTCATACGAGCAGTACTTC

V gene: TRBV5-1
D gene: .
J gene: TRBJ2-1
clone size: .
CDR3 protein: CASSLTLVGGDEQFF
CDR3 DNA: TGCGCCAGCAGCTTGACCCTCGTGGGAGGCGATGAGCAGTTCTTC

V gene: TRBV20-1
D gene: .
J gene: TRBJ2-2
clone size: few
CDR3 protein: CSAMDVSAGELFF
CDR3 DNA: TGCAGTGCTATGGACGTCTCGGCCGGGGAGCTGTTTTTT

V gene: TRBV11-2
D gene: .
J gene: TRBJ2-1
clone size: .
CDR3 protein: CASSEGLQGNEQFF
CDR3 DNA: TGTGCCAGCAGCGAGGGCCTCCAGGGCAACGAGCAGTTCTTC

V gene: TRBV24-1
D gene: TRBD2
J gene: TRBJ2-7
clone size: .
CDR3 protein: CATSDGLAGGASYEQYF
CDR3 DNA: TGTGCCACCAGTGATGGACTAGCGGGAGGTGCGTCCTACGAGCAGTACTTC

V gene: TRBV5-1
D gene: TRBD2
J gene: TRBJ2-4
clone size: .
CDR3 protein: CASSLVSSGNIQYF
CDR3 DNA: TGCGCCAGCAGCTTGGTGTCTAGCGGAAACATTCAGTACTTC

V gene: TRBV12-3/TRBV12-4
D gene: .
J gene: TRBJ1-5
clone size: .
CDR3 protein: CASSTRPRASNQPQHF
CDR3 DNA: TGTGCCAGCAGTACCCGACCCAGGGCTAGCAATCAGCCCCAGCATTTT

V gene: TRBV12-3/TRBV12-4
D gene: .
J gene: TRBJ1-4
clone size: .
CDR3 protein: CASSSDARGINEKLFF
CDR3 DNA: TGTGCCAGCAGTTCAGACGCACGCGGGATTAATGAAAAACTGTTTTTT

V gene: TRBV12-3/TRBV12-4
D gene: TRBD2
J gene: TRBJ2-1
clone size: few
CDR3 protein: CASSYSGVSYNEQFF
CDR3 DNA: TGTGCCAGCAGTTACAGCGGGGTTTCCTACAATGAGCAGTTCTTC